This T cell receptor beta chain was identified during a study of shared clonotypes between healthy human individuals. Clones were read by immunoSEQ multiplex PCR, and TCRdb kept only the in-frame ones, dropping some. The sample shows 2 million to 2.5 million clones, roughly 93% of them seen only once. CDR1 is SGDLS, CDR2 YYNGEE, per germline. The CDR3 is made up of 14 amino acids. Trimming pared 3 bases from V and 3 bases from J, leaving 12 bases between. This clonotype originated in a young man in good health. Some clones in this sample may be carry-over from other donors' samples. This sequence joins TRBV9 and TRBJ1-2, with TRBD1 as a possible D gene (5 bases). Sequences were obtained from naive CD4+ T cells from PBMCs. Subset given: CD45RA+ positively selected. The CDR3 DNA reads as TGTGCCAGCAGCGACCGGGGCCGCGACTATGGCTACACCTTC. It translates to CASSDRGRDYGYTF.